The rows below give T cell receptor beta chains drawn from one sample of a study of a mutant IDH1 vaccine in newly diagnosed glioma. The data were produced by immunoSEQ multiplex PCR, yet TCRdb's version contains in-frame clones alone and is incomplete. The data contain approximately 24,000 clones, about 77% of them singletons. No antigen has been assigned to these receptors. The source was PBMCs, collected from a glioma patient whose treatment included an IDH1 peptide vaccine. The receptors here all came from a middle-aged man with glioma. The CDR3 runs from the conserved cysteine through the conserved F or W. Each record gives: J gene, CDR3 length, V gene, D gene, clone size, CDR3 DNA, CDR3 protein. A D gene is named only where the DNA matches it firmly. Not every row has a clone size; where given, it reads once, few, many or a size class.

j_call: TRBJ2-2
cdr3_length: 15
v_call: TRBV7-7
d_call: -
clone_size: -
cdr3_nt: TGTGCCAGCAGCTTAGAGGGGGGAGTCGCCGGGGAGCTGTTTTTT
cdr3_aa: CASSLEGGVAGELFF

j_call: TRBJ1-2
cdr3_length: 16
v_call: TRBV5-1
d_call: -
clone_size: -
cdr3_nt: TGCGCCAGCAGCTTCCTCGGGGACCGTGCTAACTATGGCTACACCTTC
cdr3_aa: CASSFLGDRANYGYTF

j_call: TRBJ1-1
cdr3_length: 15
v_call: TRBV11-2
d_call: TRBD1
clone_size: -
cdr3_nt: TGTGCCAGCAGACCGGGCAGGGGGGACGGCACTGAAGCTTTCTTT
cdr3_aa: CASRPGRGDGTEAFF

j_call: TRBJ1-4
cdr3_length: 13
v_call: TRBV29-1
d_call: -
clone_size: -
cdr3_nt: TGCAGCGTACCGGGACCAGGGGATGAAAAACTGTTTTTT
cdr3_aa: CSVPGPGDEKLFF

j_call: TRBJ2-3
cdr3_length: 16
v_call: TRBV30
d_call: TRBD1
clone_size: -
cdr3_nt: TGTGCCTGGAGTGCCGGGACAGGGATTCGTGGAGATACGCAGTATTTT
cdr3_aa: CAWSAGTGIRGDTQYF

j_call: TRBJ2-1
cdr3_length: 15
v_call: TRBV19
d_call: -
clone_size: -
cdr3_nt: TGTGCCAGTAGTATAAGCCCAACAACGGATCGGGGGCAGTTCTTC
cdr3_aa: CASSISPTTDRGQFF

j_call: TRBJ2-5
cdr3_length: 13
v_call: TRBV7-2
d_call: TRBD1
clone_size: few
cdr3_nt: TGTGCCAGCAGCTTTACAGGGGGAGAGACCCAGTACTTC
cdr3_aa: CASSFTGGETQYF

j_call: TRBJ1-2
cdr3_length: 12
v_call: TRBV5-6
d_call: -
clone_size: -
cdr3_nt: TGTGCCTCGAACGGGGGGGCGGATGGCTACACCTTC
cdr3_aa: CASNGGADGYTF

j_call: TRBJ2-3
cdr3_length: 14
v_call: TRBV2
d_call: TRBD2
clone_size: -
cdr3_nt: TGTGCCAGCGGGGTAGCGGGAAGCACAGATACGCAGTATTTT
cdr3_aa: CASGVAGSTDTQYF

j_call: TRBJ2-7
cdr3_length: 15
v_call: TRBV4-1
d_call: TRBD2
clone_size: -
cdr3_nt: TGCGCCAGCAGCCTTCAAGCGGGGGGGCCCTACGAGCAGTACTTC
cdr3_aa: CASSLQAGGPYEQYF

j_call: TRBJ1-2
cdr3_length: 12
v_call: TRBV2
d_call: -
clone_size: few
cdr3_nt: TGTGCCAGCAGACTTTTAAACTATGGCTACACCTTC
cdr3_aa: CASRLLNYGYTF

j_call: TRBJ1-5
cdr3_length: 12
v_call: TRBV2
d_call: -
clone_size: -
cdr3_nt: TGTGCCAGCGCAGGGTCAAATCAGCCCCAGCATTTT
cdr3_aa: CASAGSNQPQHF

j_call: TRBJ1-1
cdr3_length: 14
v_call: TRBV5-6
d_call: -
clone_size: -
cdr3_nt: TGTGCCAGCAGCTTGGATCCGGTTAACACTGAAGCTTTCTTT
cdr3_aa: CASSLDPVNTEAFF

j_call: TRBJ2-2
cdr3_length: 13
v_call: TRBV7-2
d_call: -
clone_size: -
cdr3_nt: TGTGCCAGCAGCTTAGCGGGGGTGAGGGAGCTGTTTTTT
cdr3_aa: CASSLAGVRELFF

j_call: TRBJ2-7
cdr3_length: 14
v_call: TRBV4-1
d_call: -
clone_size: few
cdr3_nt: TGCGCCAGCAGCCAGTCACAGGGAACCTTTCAGCAGTACTTC
cdr3_aa: CASSQSQGTFQQYF

j_call: TRBJ2-2
cdr3_length: 12
v_call: TRBV19
d_call: -
clone_size: -
cdr3_nt: TGTGCCAGTAGTAGGGGCACCGGGGAGCTGTTTTTT
cdr3_aa: CASSRGTGELFF

j_call: TRBJ1-3
cdr3_length: 16
v_call: TRBV19
d_call: -
clone_size: few
cdr3_nt: TGTGCCAGTAGTGTGATCCAGGGAGGAACTGGAAACACCATATATTTT
cdr3_aa: CASSVIQGGTGNTIYF

j_call: TRBJ2-7
cdr3_length: 13
v_call: TRBV6-6
d_call: -
clone_size: -
cdr3_nt: TGTGCCAGCAGTTTCAGGGAGGCCTACGAGCAGTACTTC
cdr3_aa: CASSFREAYEQYF

j_call: TRBJ2-7
cdr3_length: 14
v_call: TRBV9
d_call: TRBD2
clone_size: once
cdr3_nt: TGTGCCAGCAGCGTAGTCGGAGCGGGAGGGAAGCAGTACTTC
cdr3_aa: CASSVVGAGGKQYF

j_call: TRBJ1-1
cdr3_length: 17
v_call: TRBV28
d_call: TRBD1
clone_size: -
cdr3_nt: TGTGCCAGCAAAGGGGACAGGGCCTCACCAGAAAACACTGAAGCTTTCTTT
cdr3_aa: CASKGDRASPENTEAFF

j_call: TRBJ1-1
cdr3_length: 13
v_call: TRBV6-1
d_call: -
clone_size: -
cdr3_nt: TGTGCCAGTTCTTGGATTGAGAACACTGAAGCTTTCTTT
cdr3_aa: CASSWIENTEAFF

j_call: TRBJ2-5
cdr3_length: 15
v_call: TRBV12-5
d_call: TRBD1
clone_size: -
cdr3_nt: TGTGCTAGTGGTTTGCCCGGGACAGGGGGTGGGACCCAGTACTTC
cdr3_aa: CASGLPGTGGGTQYF

j_call: TRBJ2-3
cdr3_length: 15
v_call: TRBV28
d_call: -
clone_size: -
cdr3_nt: TGTGCCAGCAGTCCTCCGGACAACCCAACAGATACGCAGTATTTT
cdr3_aa: CASSPPDNPTDTQYF

j_call: TRBJ1-2
cdr3_length: 15
v_call: TRBV4-1
d_call: -
clone_size: -
cdr3_nt: TGCGCCAGCAGCCAAGACCTATCGGGCGCGGAGGGCTACACCTTC
cdr3_aa: CASSQDLSGAEGYTF

j_call: TRBJ2-1
cdr3_length: 16
v_call: TRBV4-1
d_call: TRBD2
clone_size: -
cdr3_nt: TGCGCCAGCAGCCAAGATGGTAGCGGGGGGTCAGATGAGCAGTTCTTC
cdr3_aa: CASSQDGSGGSDEQFF

j_call: TRBJ1-4
cdr3_length: 14
v_call: TRBV2
d_call: -
clone_size: -
cdr3_nt: TGTGCCAGCAGTATCACCCCAACTAATGAAAAACTGTTTTTT
cdr3_aa: CASSITPTNEKLFF

j_call: TRBJ2-2
cdr3_length: 13
v_call: TRBV5-1
d_call: -
clone_size: -
cdr3_nt: TGCGCCAGCAGCTTGGTAGTGGGCGGGGAGCTGTTTTTT
cdr3_aa: CASSLVVGGELFF

j_call: TRBJ1-2
cdr3_length: 15
v_call: TRBV18
d_call: -
clone_size: -
cdr3_nt: TGTGCCAGCTCCCTCTCGACACTAGCTAACTATGGCTACACCTTC
cdr3_aa: CASSLSTLANYGYTF

j_call: TRBJ2-6
cdr3_length: 15
v_call: TRBV6-1
d_call: -
clone_size: -
cdr3_nt: TGTGCCAGCAGTGAAGCGGGGGCTGGGGCCAACGTCCTGACTTTC
cdr3_aa: CASSEAGAGANVLTF

j_call: TRBJ2-1
cdr3_length: 10
v_call: TRBV11-2
d_call: -
clone_size: -
cdr3_nt: TGTGCCAGCAGCTTGGTTGAGCAGTTCTTC
cdr3_aa: CASSLVEQFF

j_call: TRBJ1-5
cdr3_length: 14
v_call: TRBV21-1
d_call: -
clone_size: few
cdr3_nt: TGTGCCAGCAGGTGTACAGGGACCCATCAGCCCCAGCATTTT
cdr3_aa: CASRCTGTHQPQHF

j_call: TRBJ2-3
cdr3_length: 11
v_call: TRBV27
d_call: -
clone_size: -
cdr3_nt: TGTGCCAGCAGTAGTGATGATACGCAGTATTTT
cdr3_aa: CASSSDDTQYF

j_call: TRBJ2-4
cdr3_length: 17
v_call: TRBV10-2
d_call: -
clone_size: -
cdr3_nt: TGCGCCAGCAGTGAGTCGGAGGTCTTGTCGGCCAAAAACATTCAGTACTTC
cdr3_aa: CASSESEVLSAKNIQYF

j_call: TRBJ2-1
cdr3_length: 15
v_call: TRBV5-1
d_call: TRBD1
clone_size: -
cdr3_nt: TGCGCCAGCAGATTTGACAGGGCCTCCTACAATGAGCAGTTCTTC
cdr3_aa: CASRFDRASYNEQFF

j_call: TRBJ1-5
cdr3_length: 15
v_call: TRBV15
d_call: -
clone_size: -
cdr3_nt: TGTGCCACCAGCAGAGGGGGCATTAGCAATCAGCCCCAGCATTTT
cdr3_aa: CATSRGGISNQPQHF